The 29 T cell receptor beta chains presented below share a single source sample, sequenced in a study of cytomegalovirus exposure and HLA in healthy donors. Primers for the PCR totalled 60 Vbeta and 13 Jbeta. Profiled with immunoSEQ multiplex PCR; TCRdb holds only in-frame clones, not every one. The repertoire table contains some 150,000 clones. Sample: PBMCs. These receptors all come from a woman younger than 35 in good health and CMV-seronegative.

The V gene is TRBV10-3, the J gene TRBJ2-7, with TRBD2 identical over 9 bases. The V gene end was trimmed by 1 base and the J gene end by 6 bases; junction bases not matched to a gene: 1. Germline CDR1 and CDR2: ENHRY and SYGVKD. The CDR3 spans 13 residues. The DNA of the CDR3 is TGTGCCATCAGTGAGTGGACTAGCGCCGAGCAGTACTTC. This gives the protein CAISEWTSAEQYF.

The chain is built from TRBV2 and TRBJ1-2; D is uncertain. The ends were cut back, 1 base at V and 0 bases at J, with 6 bases in the middle. The CDR3 loop spans 14 amino acids. CDR1 is SNHLY and CDR2 is FYNNEI in the germline V gene. This CDR3 reads CASSEDRSNYGYTF. In nucleotides, the CDR3 is TGTGCCAGCAGTGAAGACAGATCTAACTATGGCTACACCTTC.

The chain joins TRBV5-6 to TRBJ2-7; 9 nucleotides match TRBD1. The V gene end was trimmed by 0 bases and the J gene end by 2 bases; junction bases not matched to a gene: 9. Germline V gene sequence: CDR1 SGHDT, CDR2 YYEEEE. This CDR3 has 17 residues. The DNA of the CDR3 is TGTGCCAGCAGCTTGGATGGAGGACAGGGGTATCCCTACGAGCAGTACTTC. Translation gives CASSLDGGQGYPYEQYF.

The chain joins TRBV15 to TRBJ1-5, with D uncertain. V lost 0 bases, J lost 0 bases, and 9 bases lay in between. CDR3 length: 16 amino acids. Germline CDR1 is LNHNV and CDR2 is YYDKDF (reference sequence). CDR3 protein: CATSRDSSRSNQPQHF. In nucleotides, the CDR3 is TGTGCCACCAGCAGAGATAGCAGTCGTAGCAATCAGCCCCAGCATTTT. The complete variable domain, with remaining parts taken from reference TRBV15 and TRBJ1-5, reads DAMVIQNPRYQVTQFGKPVTLSCSQTLNHNVMYWYQQKSSQAPKLLFHYYDKDFNNEADTPDNFQSRRPNTSFCFLDIRSPGLGDTAMYLCATSRDSSRSNQPQHFGDGTRLSIL.

The chain uses TRBV19 and TRBJ2-7; D remains unclear. The CDR3 loop spans 15 amino acids. CDR1 LNHDA and CDR2 SQIVND come from the germline V gene (reference sequence). V was pared by 3 bases and J by 0 bases, with 12 bases between. The CDR3 sequence is CASSINVGGSYEQYF. The CDR3 DNA is TGTGCCAGTAGTATTAACGTCGGCGGCTCCTACGAGCAGTACTTC.

This chain connects TRBV5-1 to TRBJ2-7; no reliable D call. Trimming left V 6 bases short and J 4 bases short, with 20 bases between. This CDR3 is built from 15 residues. Germline lookup yields CDR1 SGHRS and CDR2 YFSETQ. The CDR3 coding sequence is TGCGCCAGCAAAGCTTTCGGCAGTAGCCAATACGAGCAGTACTTC. Translated: CASKAFGSSQYEQYF. Complete variable domain (other parts from reference TRBV5-1 and TRBJ2-7): KAGVTQTPRYLIKTRGQQVTLSCSPISGHRSVSWYQQTPGQGLQFLFEYFSETQRNKGNFPGRFSGRQFSNSRSEMNVSTLELGDSALYLCASKAFGSSQYEQYFGPGTRLTVT.

The rearrangement uses TRBV7-2 and TRBJ1-2; 9 bases fit TRBD1. The CDR3 spans 15 residues. CDR1 SGHTA and CDR2 FQGNSA come from the germline V gene. The V segment lost 4 bases and the J segment 2 bases; nucleotides outside the gene matches: 5. The CDR3 coding sequence is TGTGCCAGCAGCTCACAGGGGGCGACGAACTATGGCTACACCTTC. Translation: CASSSQGATNYGYTF.

The rearrangement joins TRBV11-2 to TRBJ1-6; D is possibly TRBD1 (6 bases). Germline assignment: CDR1 SGHAT and CDR2 FQNNGV. V lost 1 base and J lost 8, with 12 bases in between. The CDR3 length is 15 residues. Written as DNA, the CDR3 is TGTGCCAGCAGCTTAGTTCAGGGGAGGGATTCACCCCTCCACTTT. The encoded protein is CASSLVQGRDSPLHF.

The chain uses TRBV6-1 and TRBJ2-3; 9 positions match TRBD2. Losses at the gene ends were 1 base for V and 2 bases for J; bases not matched to a gene: 13. Germline values: CDR1 MNHNS, CDR2 SASEGT. This CDR3 is 19 amino acids long. CDR3 in DNA: TGTGCCAGCAGTGAAGAAGGCGGGAGGGCCTTCGCAGTCACAGATACGCAGTATTTT. It is translated as CASSEEGGRAFAVTDTQYF.

This rearrangement joins TRBV19 to TRBJ2-2, with 7 bases aligning to TRBD1. The CDR3 is 13 residues long. Trimming at V came to 11 bases and at J to 4 bases, leaving 7 bases not matched to a gene. The germline gives CDR1 LNHDA, CDR2 SQIVND (reference sequence). The CDR3 coding sequence is TGTGCCTCCAGGACAGGAGGCACCGGGGAGCTGTTTTTT. Encoded protein: CASRTGGTGELFF. Looking up the rest from reference TRBV19 and TRBJ2-2 gives the full variable domain: DGGITQSPKYLFRKEGQNVTLSCEQNLNHDAMYWYRQDPGQGLRLIYYSQIVNDFQKGDIAEGYSVSREKKESFPLTVTSAQKNPTAFYLCASRTGGTGELFFGEGSRLTVL.

The rearrangement links TRBV5-1 to TRBJ1-1; no clear D gene. The V and J ends lost 5 bases and 0 bases respectively, with 11 bases between them. The CDR3 extends over 14 amino acids. Germline V gene sequence: CDR1 SGHRS, CDR2 YFSETQ. The CDR3 DNA reads as TGCGCCAGCAGTCAGTCTGCCATGAACACTGAAGCTTTCTTT. Amino acids: CASSQSAMNTEAFF.

This chain joins TRBV4-2 and TRBJ2-5, with 14 bases lining up with TRBD2. Germline V CDR1 and CDR2: LGHNA, YNFKEQ. J lost 5 bases, V lost 0 bases, and 2 bases had no gene match. The CDR3 spans 16 residues. CDR3 nucleotide sequence: TGTGCCAGCAGCCAAGACGGGACTAGCGGGAGTGAGACCCAGTACTTC. Translation: CASSQDGTSGSETQYF.

The V call is TRBV4-1, the J call TRBJ2-1; 8 positions agree with TRBD2. The V gene end was trimmed by 1 base and the J gene end by 3 bases; junction bases not matched to a gene: 11. The CDR3 is made up of 18 amino acids. The germline V gene encodes CDR1 MGHRA and CDR2 YSYEKL. The CDR3: CASSQGPGSGRNYNEQFF. Written as DNA, the CDR3 is TGCGCCAGCAGCCAAGGCCCTGGAAGCGGGAGAAACTACAATGAGCAGTTCTTC.

J is TRBJ2-5 and V is TRBV12-5, with D possibly TRBD1 on 6 matching bases. The CDR3 consists of 15 residues. V lost 1 base and J lost 3, with 12 bases in between. CDR1 is LGHNT, CDR2 FRNRAP, per germline. CDR3 nucleotide sequence: TGTGCTAGTGGTTTGGGTTCGGCAGGGGAAGAGACCCAGTACTTC. This encodes CASGLGSAGEETQYF.

J is TRBJ1-1 and V is TRBV7-6; D unresolved. CDR3 length equals 13 residues. CDR1 and CDR2 from the germline V gene are SGHVS and FNYEAQ. The V gene lost 5 bases and the J gene lost 2 bases, with 9 bases spanning the gap. The CDR3 region has the DNA TGTGCCAGCAGCGCGACTTCAAACACTGAAGCTTTCTTT. Residues: CASSATSNTEAFF.

The CDR3 nucleotides read TGTGCCTGGAGTGTAGGACAGGGGAATCAGCCCCAGCATTTT. As protein: CAWSVGQGNQPQHF. J is TRBJ1-5 and V is TRBV30; 9 bases are shared with TRBD1. The CDR3 consists of 14 residues. V shed 0 bases and J 4 bases; nucleotides not matched to a gene: 1. The germline CDR1 and CDR2 sequences are GTSNPN and SVGIG (reference sequence).

V is TRBV30 and J is TRBJ1-5; 7 nucleotides line up with TRBD1. The germline V gene has CDR1 GTSNPN and CDR2 SVGIG (reference sequence). The CDR3 consists of 17 residues. V lost 0 bases to trimming and J lost 3 bases; unmatched junction nucleotides: 11. CDR3 sequence reads: CAWSVGGQTFSNQPQHF. CDR3 bases: TGTGCCTGGAGTGTAGGGGGACAGACCTTTTCCAATCAGCCCCAGCATTTT.

This rearrangement joins TRBV7-9 to TRBJ1-3, with D possibly TRBD1 on 6 matching bases. Trimming pared 3 bases from V and 5 bases from J, leaving 20 bases between. Looked up from germline, CDR1 is SEHNR and CDR2 is FQNEAQ (reference sequence). CDR3 length equals 17 residues. CDR3 residues: CASSFDRTGAGRNTIYF. The CDR3 nucleotides read TGTGCCAGCAGCTTCGACAGGACTGGCGCTGGTAGAAACACCATATATTTT.

The CDR3 DNA reads as TGCAGCGTTGACCCGGGGACTAGCGGCTACGAGCAGTACTTC. Amino acid sequence: CSVDPGTSGYEQYF. The rearrangement joins TRBV29-1 to TRBJ2-7; TRBD2 matches at 11 bases. CDR3 length: 14 residues. The junction had 4 bases not matched to a gene; V was cut back by 3 bases and J by 3 bases. Looked up from germline, CDR1 is SQVTM and CDR2 is ANQGSEA.

V and J are TRBV4-1 and TRBJ1-1; D may be TRBD1 (6 bases). This CDR3 is built from 14 residues. Germline CDR1 and CDR2: MGHRA and YSYEKL. V lost 3 bases to trimming and J lost 5 bases, with 13 bases between them. The CDR3 nucleotides read TGCGCCAGCAGCCACACAGGGTGGGGTACTGAAGCTTTCTTT. Translated: CASSHTGWGTEAFF.

The chain joins TRBV7-3 to TRBJ2-3, with 16 bases fitting TRBD2. CDR1 is SGHTA and CDR2 is FQGTGA in the germline V gene. This CDR3 spans 20 amino acids. J gave up 2 bases and V 5 bases, and 13 bases lay outside the gene matches. Here the CDR3 reads CASSASGTSGRARVTDTQYF. DNA for the CDR3: TGTGCCAGCAGCGCATCCGGGACTAGCGGGAGGGCCAGGGTCACAGATACGCAGTATTTT.

V gene TRBV5-5 combines with J gene TRBJ1-2, with D possibly being TRBD1 (6 bases). The germline CDR1 and CDR2 sequences are SGHKS and YYEKEE (reference sequence). The ends were cut back, 1 base at V and 6 bases at J, with 13 bases in the middle. The CDR3 runs 14 residues. CDR3 DNA sequence: TGTGCCAGCAGCTTGCCGGGGGGCGCGAATGGCTACACCTTC. Translating it yields CASSLPGGANGYTF.

The chain is built from TRBV6-1 and TRBJ1-6, with 7 bases lining up with TRBD1. J gave up 7 bases and V 5 bases, and 5 bases lay outside the gene matches. The CDR3 runs 14 residues. Germline V gives CDR1 MNHNS, CDR2 SASEGT. CDR3 amino acids: CASSRTGLNSPLHF. CDR3 bases: TGTGCCAGCAGTCGGACAGGCTTGAATTCACCCCTCCACTTT.

The rearrangement joins TRBV11-2 to TRBJ2-1, with 8 bases fitting TRBD1. This CDR3 spans 13 amino acids. Germline V CDR1 and CDR2: SGHAT, FQNNGV. V dropped 8 bases and J dropped 0; count of bases not matched to a gene: 0. The CDR3 DNA follows: TGTGCCAGCGGACAGGGCTCCTACAATGAGCAGTTCTTC. It yields the protein CASGQGSYNEQFF.

The chain recombines TRBV4-2 with TRBJ2-3; D is unresolved. Germline-derived CDR1 and CDR2 are LGHNA and YNFKEQ. V gave up 2 bases and J gave up 6 bases, with 6 bases separating them. CDR3 length: 12 amino acids. The CDR3 protein is CASSQSSDTQYF. The CDR3 DNA is TGTGCCAGCAGCCAATCCTCTGATACGCAGTATTTT.

The chain combines TRBV6-1 with TRBJ1-1; D call uncertain. Germline CDR1 MNHNS, CDR2 SASEGT. The V gene lost 7 bases and the J gene lost 2 bases, with 11 bases spanning the gap. This CDR3 spans 13 amino acids. The CDR3 reads CASTLLGNTEAFF. DNA of the CDR3: TGTGCCAGCACCCTTTTGGGCAACACTGAAGCTTTCTTT.

J is TRBJ2-5 and V is TRBV4-1; TRBD1 might be the D (5 bases). CDR1 and CDR2 from the germline V gene are MGHRA and YSYEKL. The CDR3 covers 14 residues. The V and J ends lost 2 bases and 0 bases respectively, with 7 bases between them. The CDR3 loop reads CASSQTRDQETQYF. In DNA, the CDR3 is TGCGCCAGCAGCCAAACCAGGGACCAAGAGACCCAGTACTTC.

The V call is TRBV6-5, the J call TRBJ1-1; 10 bases fit TRBD1. Unmatched junction bases numbered 9, after V lost 5 bases and J lost 6 bases. The CDR3 sequence is 15 residues long. Germline V CDR1 and CDR2: MNHEY, SVGAGI. Here the CDR3 DNA reads TGTGCCAGCAGTCGCGGGACAGGGGCGGTAGCTGAAGCTTTCTTT. Amino acid sequence: CASSRGTGAVAEAFF.

CDR3 residues: CASSLARGMVPTDTQYF. CDR3 nucleotides: TGCGCCAGCAGCTTGGCGCGCGGGATGGTCCCCACAGATACGCAGTATTTT. The gene calls are TRBV5-1 and TRBJ2-3; possible D gene TRBD2, 6 bases. Germline V gene lookup returns CDR1 SGHRS and CDR2 YFSETQ. V was cut by 0 bases and J by 2 bases, with 16 bases left in between. The CDR3 is 17 amino acids. Variable domain in full (rest from reference TRBV5-1 and TRBJ2-3): KAGVTQTPRYLIKTRGQQVTLSCSPISGHRSVSWYQQTPGQGLQFLFEYFSETQRNKGNFPGRFSGRQFSNSRSEMNVSTLELGDSALYLCASSLARGMVPTDTQYFGPGTRLTVL.